The next 22 T cell receptor beta chains were all read from a single sample in a study of shared clonotypes between healthy human individuals. Sequencing used immunoSEQ multiplex PCR; TCRdb keeps in-frame clones, though not all of them. The sample yields 950,000 to 1,300,000 clones, under 80% seen once. Material: memory CD4+ T cells sorted from blood. Subset in this sample: CD45RA-negative fraction. The receptors were sampled from a young man in good health.

V gene TRBV7-6 combines with J gene TRBJ2-1, with a weak D call TRBD2 (5 bases). V lost 6 bases to trimming and J lost 5 bases, with 17 bases between them. CDR3 length: 15 residues. CDR1 and CDR2 from the germline V gene are SGHVS and FNYEAQ. The CDR3 protein is CASSSSQRNDNEQFF. The CDR3 DNA follows: TGTGCCAGCAGTTCGTCACAGCGGAACGACAATGAGCAGTTCTTC.

V and J are TRBV6-1 and TRBJ2-3; TRBD2 aligns across 10 bases. Germline CDR1 reads MNHNS; CDR2 reads SASEGT. The CDR3 sequence is 17 residues long. The V segment lost 2 bases and the J segment 2 bases; nucleotides outside the gene matches: 7. The CDR3 sequence is CASSESVSGGFTDTQYF. The CDR3 DNA reads TGTGCCAGCAGTGAATCGGTTAGCGGGGGGTTCACAGATACGCAGTATTTT.

This clone appeared a few times. V and J are TRBV6-5 and TRBJ1-5; D call uncertain. Germline-derived CDR1 and CDR2 are MNHEY and SVGAGI. This CDR3 spans 15 amino acids. Trimming pared 6 bases from V and 1 base from J, leaving 13 bases between. In DNA, the CDR3 is TGTGCCAGCAGCCTCACAGATGGGAGCAATCAGCCCCAGCATTTT. Translation gives CASSLTDGSNQPQHF.

Turning to this clone: A far larger clone lies a single base away; this is likely a read error. Other DNA sequences of this sample code for an identical CDR3. The gene calls are TRBV7-6 and TRBJ1-1; 10 bases map to TRBD1. The trim removed 5 bases at V and 11 bases at J, leaving 8 bases unmatched. This CDR3 has 13 amino acids. Germline V lookup: CDR1 SGHVS, CDR2 FNYEAQ. The CDR3 region has the DNA TGTGCCAGCAGCCCTGGGACAGGGGTTGAGGCTTTCTTT. This sequence encodes CASSPGTGVEAFF.

The chain uses TRBV6-5 and TRBJ2-1, with TRBD2 matching over 12 bases. V was clipped by 6 bases and J by 4 bases; unmatched bases: 4. The CDR3 covers 15 residues. Germline loops: CDR1 MNHEY, CDR2 SVGAGI. CDR3 DNA: TGTGCCAGCAGCTCTAGCGGGGGGGGGTACAATGAGCAGTTCTTC. Protein sequence: CASSSSGGGYNEQFF.

J is TRBJ2-3 and V is TRBV5-4, with D maybe TRBD1 (5 bases). Trimming took off 1 base at V and 7 bases at J, with 19 bases between the two ends. CDR3 length: 16 residues. CDR1 is SGHNT, CDR2 YYREEE, per germline (reference sequence). The CDR3 DNA sequence: TGTGCCAGCAGCTTGATTGGGGCCCAGGGCGGACATACGCAGTATTTT. It yields the protein CASSLIGAQGGHTQYF.

V usage is TRBV28 and J usage is TRBJ1-2; D is perhaps TRBD1 (6 bases). This CDR3 region has 15 residues. Trimming took off 7 bases at V and 2 bases at J, with 17 bases between the two ends. Germline-derived CDR1 and CDR2 are MDHEN and SYDVKM. The CDR3 region has the DNA TGTGCCAGCACTTCCCCTCCGACAGGAAACTATGGCTACACCTTC. Its translation: CASTSPPTGNYGYTF.

The chain joins TRBV18 to TRBJ2-5; TRBD2 agrees at 7 bases. CDR1 and CDR2 from the germline V gene are KGHSH and LQKENI. V dropped 0 bases and J dropped 5; count of bases not matched to a gene: 6. The CDR3 is 15 amino acids. CDR3 nucleotides: TGTGCCAGCTCACCACCGGGACTACTGAGGGAGACCCAGTACTTC. Its protein product is CASSPPGLLRETQYF.

V is TRBV5-1 and J is TRBJ2-2; maybe TRBD1 (6 bases). CDR3 length equals 15 residues. Germline-derived CDR1 and CDR2 are SGHRS and YFSETQ. Trimming removed 2 bases at V and 8 bases at J, with 16 bases between. CDR3 residues: CASSFGQNVLGELFF. The CDR3 nucleotides read TGCGCCAGCAGCTTCGGACAGAACGTGTTGGGGGAGCTGTTTTTT.

Details on this clone: This specimen includes other DNA sequences encoding the same CDR3. This chain joins TRBV18 and TRBJ2-3; 7 nucleotides align to TRBD2. The CDR3 runs 15 residues. The V segment lost 0 bases and the J segment 1 base; nucleotides outside the gene matches: 1. Germline V lookup: CDR1 KGHSH, CDR2 LQKENI. The CDR3 sequence: CASSPPAGGTDTQYF. The DNA for the CDR3 is TGTGCCAGCTCACCACCTGCGGGGGGCACAGATACGCAGTATTTT. The full variable domain, in which reference TRBV18 and TRBJ2-3 provide the parts outside the CDR3, is NAGVMQNPRHLVRRRGQEARLRCSPMKGHSHVYWYRQLPEEGLKFMVYLQKENIIDESGMPKERFSAEFPKEGPSILRIQQVVRGDSAAYFCASSPPAGGTDTQYFGPGTRLTVL.

In its sample, this clone was seen a few times. This sample includes further DNA sequences coding for the same CDR3. The chain uses TRBV18 and TRBJ2-7; D unresolved. V lost 2 bases and J 3 bases, leaving 5 bases between the germline ends. CDR1 and CDR2 (germline): KGHSH, LQKENI. This CDR3 has 12 residues. DNA of the CDR3: TGTGCCAGCTCACCAGCAGGCTACGAGCAGTACTTC. As protein: CASSPAGYEQYF.

A note on this clone: Different DNA sequences within this sample yield the same CDR3. The chain recombines TRBV7-9 with TRBJ2-5, with D perhaps assigned TRBD1 or TRBD2 (5 bases each). V was shortened by 10 bases and J by 2 bases, with 11 bases between the two germline ends. This CDR3 is 12 amino acids long. Germline CDR1 and CDR2: SEHNR and FQNEAQ (reference sequence). CDR3 DNA: TGTGCCATCGGTGGGGGACAAGAGACCCAGTACTTC. It yields the protein CAIGGGQETQYF.

The V call is TRBV5-4, the J call TRBJ1-1; D might be TRBD1 (6 bases). Per the germline V gene, CDR1 is SGHNT and CDR2 is YYREEE (reference sequence). CDR3 size: 16 residues. With 0 bases removed from V and 7 bases from J, the gap between germline ends came to 19 bases. The CDR3 DNA is TGTGCCAGCAGCTTGGGAGTAAATGGACAGAGTGTTGAAGCTTTCTTT. Amino acid sequence: CASSLGVNGQSVEAFF.

The chain has TRBV10-3 and TRBJ2-7; 10 positions match TRBD1. The junction had 8 bases not matched to a gene; V was cut back by 0 bases and J by 6 bases. CDR1 ENHRY and CDR2 SYGVKD come from the germline V gene. CDR3 length: 16 residues. The CDR3 region has the DNA TGTGCCATCAGTGAGTCGACGGGACAGGGGATGCGCGAGCAGTACTTC. It specifies CAISESTGQGMREQYF.

A few counts support this clone. The same CDR3 is also encoded by other DNA sequences in this sample. The rearrangement joins TRBV27 to TRBJ1-1; D unclear. Looked up from germline, CDR1 is MNHEY and CDR2 is SMNVEV (reference sequence). Trimming removed 4 bases from V and 0 bases from J, with 6 bases in between. The CDR3 consists of 13 residues. CDR3 region: CASSSAMNTEAFF. CDR3 in DNA: TGTGCCAGCAGTTCCGCGATGAACACTGAAGCTTTCTTT.

V is TRBV6-1 and J is TRBJ2-3; D is perhaps TRBD2 (6 bases). The ends were cut back, 6 bases at V and 2 bases at J, with 9 bases in the middle. The germline CDR1 and CDR2 sequences are MNHNS and SASEGT. This CDR3 is 13 amino acids long. The CDR3 is CASRGGLTDTQYF. The CDR3 DNA sequence: TGTGCCAGCAGGGGAGGACTCACAGATACGCAGTATTTT.

This clone turned up a few times. CDR3 sequence (DNA): TGTGCCATCAGTACGGGGGGCCTCGGGAATGAGCAGTTCTTC. Protein product: CAISTGGLGNEQFF. The chain combines TRBV10-3 with TRBJ2-1, with D possibly TRBD2 on 7 matching bases. The CDR3 is 14 residues long. The germline V gene encodes CDR1 ENHRY and CDR2 SYGVKD. V gave up 5 bases and J gave up 7 bases, with 15 bases separating them.

The chain joins TRBV7-2 to TRBJ2-1; TRBD2 matches 9 bases. The germline gives CDR1 SGHTA, CDR2 FQGNSA. V shed 1 base and J 9 bases; nucleotides not matched to a gene: 10. The CDR3 is 16 amino acids. CDR3 DNA: TGTGCCAGCAGCTTAGAAGTACTAGCGGGCCCTCGTGAGCAGTTCTTC. This encodes CASSLEVLAGPREQFF.

The rearrangement links TRBV6-1 to TRBJ2-1; D gene ambiguous. V lost 2 bases and J lost 5, with 16 bases in between. This CDR3 is 16 amino acids long. Germline V gene lookup returns CDR1 MNHNS and CDR2 SASEGT. As DNA, the CDR3 is TGTGCCAGCAGTGAATTAAGTCCGGCTCTGGACAATGAGCAGTTCTTC. Residues: CASSELSPALDNEQFF.

This chain connects TRBV30 to TRBJ2-1, with D possibly TRBD2 on 6 matching bases. Germline loops: CDR1 GTSNPN, CDR2 SVGIG (reference sequence). The CDR3 runs 15 residues. V lost 4 bases to trimming and J lost 6 bases, with 19 bases between them. The CDR3 protein is CAWTEGPGAGNEQFF. In nucleotides, the CDR3 is TGTGCCTGGACGGAGGGACCCGGAGCGGGCAATGAGCAGTTCTTC.

The rearrangement links TRBV5-6 to TRBJ2-1; D assignment may be TRBD1 or TRBD2 (5 bases each). In germline, CDR1 is SGHDT, CDR2 YYEEEE. With 4 bases removed from V and 9 bases from J, the gap between germline ends came to 23 bases. The CDR3 length is 16 residues. The CDR3 DNA reads TGTGCCAGCAGCCAATGGCAGGGAAGGGCTGGGGGTGAGCAGTTCTTC. This translates into CASSQWQGRAGGEQFF. Full variable domain (missing parts from reference TRBV5-6 and TRBJ2-1): DAGVTQSPTHLIKTRGQQVTLRCSPKSGHDTVSWYQQALGQGPQFIFQYYEEEERQRGNFPDRFSGHQFPNYSSELNVNALLLGDSALYLCASSQWQGRAGGEQFFGPGTRLTVL.

This chain connects TRBV29-1 to TRBJ1-3; perhaps TRBD1 as D (5 bases). V lost 2 bases and J lost 2, with 19 bases in between. The length of the CDR3 is 17 residues. The V gene's germline CDR1 is SQVTM and CDR2 ANQGSEA. CDR3 DNA: TGCAGCGTTGAAATAATCGGAACGGGGGTAGCTGGAAACACCATATATTTT. This codes for CSVEIIGTGVAGNTIYF.